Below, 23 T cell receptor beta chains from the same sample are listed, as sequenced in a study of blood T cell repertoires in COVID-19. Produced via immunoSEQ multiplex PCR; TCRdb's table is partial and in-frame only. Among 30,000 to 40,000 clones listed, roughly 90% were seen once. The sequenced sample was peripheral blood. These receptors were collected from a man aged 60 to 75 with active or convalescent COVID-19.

DNA of the CDR3: TGTGCCAGCAGTCTCGGACACAACAACTATGGCTACACCTTC. Encoded protein: CASSLGHNNYGYTF. The rearrangement uses TRBV28 and TRBJ1-2, with D perhaps matching TRBD1 (5 bases). Germline V gene lookup returns CDR1 MDHEN and CDR2 SYDVKM. Trimming removed 5 bases at V and 2 bases at J, with 12 bases between. The CDR3 is 14 residues long.

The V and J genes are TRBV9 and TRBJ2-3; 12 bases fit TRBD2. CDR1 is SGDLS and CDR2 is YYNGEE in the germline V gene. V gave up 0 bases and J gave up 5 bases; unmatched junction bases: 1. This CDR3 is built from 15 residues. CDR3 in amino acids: CASSVEGLAGDTQYF. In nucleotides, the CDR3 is TGTGCCAGCAGCGTAGAGGGACTAGCGGGAGATACGCAGTATTTT.

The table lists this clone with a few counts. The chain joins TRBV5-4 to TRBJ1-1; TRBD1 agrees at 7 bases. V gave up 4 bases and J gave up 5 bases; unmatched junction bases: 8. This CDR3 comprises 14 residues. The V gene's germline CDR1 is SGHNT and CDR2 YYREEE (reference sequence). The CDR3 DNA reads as TGTGCCAGCAGCCAGACAGGGATTGATACTGAAGCTTTCTTT. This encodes CASSQTGIDTEAFF.

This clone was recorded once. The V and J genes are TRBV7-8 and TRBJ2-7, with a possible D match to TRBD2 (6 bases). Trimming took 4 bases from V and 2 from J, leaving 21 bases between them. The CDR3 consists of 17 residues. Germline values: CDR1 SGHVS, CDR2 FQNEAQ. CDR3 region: CASSSVTREYITYEQYF. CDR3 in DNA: TGTGCCAGCAGCTCGGTGACTAGAGAGTATATTACCTACGAGCAGTACTTC.

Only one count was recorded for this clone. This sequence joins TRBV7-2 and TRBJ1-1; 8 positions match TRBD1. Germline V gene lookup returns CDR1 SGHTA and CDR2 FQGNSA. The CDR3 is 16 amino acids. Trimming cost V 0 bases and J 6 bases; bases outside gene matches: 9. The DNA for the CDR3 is TGTGCCAGCAGCTTAGCGGGGACAGGAATCCCAGCTGAAGCTTTCTTT. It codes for CASSLAGTGIPAEAFF.

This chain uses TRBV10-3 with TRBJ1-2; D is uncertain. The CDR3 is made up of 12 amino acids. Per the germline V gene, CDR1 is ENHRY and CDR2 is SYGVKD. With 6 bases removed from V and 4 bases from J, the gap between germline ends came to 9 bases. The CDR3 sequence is CAISVDTYGYTF. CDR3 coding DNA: TGTGCCATCAGCGTTGACACCTATGGCTACACCTTC.

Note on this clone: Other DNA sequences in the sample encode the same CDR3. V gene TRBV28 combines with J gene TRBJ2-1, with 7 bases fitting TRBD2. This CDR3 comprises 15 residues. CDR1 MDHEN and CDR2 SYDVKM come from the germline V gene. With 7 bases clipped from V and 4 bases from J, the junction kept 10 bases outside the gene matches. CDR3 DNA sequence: TGTGCCAGCACCTTAGCGGGCGCCCTGTACAATGAGCAGTTCTTC. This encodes CASTLAGALYNEQFF.

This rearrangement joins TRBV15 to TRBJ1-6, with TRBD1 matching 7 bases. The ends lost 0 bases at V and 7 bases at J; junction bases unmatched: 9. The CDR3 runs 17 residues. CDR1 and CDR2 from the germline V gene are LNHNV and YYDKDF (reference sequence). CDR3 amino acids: CATSRDKGAWTNSPLHF. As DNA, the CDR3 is TGTGCCACCAGCAGAGATAAGGGGGCCTGGACCAATTCACCCCTCCACTTT.

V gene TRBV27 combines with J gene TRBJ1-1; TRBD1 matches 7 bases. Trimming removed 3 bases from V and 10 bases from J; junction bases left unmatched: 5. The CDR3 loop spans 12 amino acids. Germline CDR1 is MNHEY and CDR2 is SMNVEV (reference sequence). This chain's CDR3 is CASSFMGQSAFF. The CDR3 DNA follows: TGTGCCAGCAGTTTTATGGGACAGTCAGCTTTCTTT.

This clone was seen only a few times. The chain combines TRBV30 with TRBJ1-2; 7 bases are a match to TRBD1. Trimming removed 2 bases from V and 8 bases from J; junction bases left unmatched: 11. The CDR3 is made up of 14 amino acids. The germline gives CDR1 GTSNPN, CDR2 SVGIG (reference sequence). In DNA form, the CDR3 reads TGTGCCTGGAGTAATACGCGGGTCAGGGGGGGCTACACCTTC. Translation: CAWSNTRVRGGYTF.

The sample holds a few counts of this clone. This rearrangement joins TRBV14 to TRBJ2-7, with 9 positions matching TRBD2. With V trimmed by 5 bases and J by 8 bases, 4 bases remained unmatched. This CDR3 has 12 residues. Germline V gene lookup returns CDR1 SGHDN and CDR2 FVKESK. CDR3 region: CASSKREAKQYF. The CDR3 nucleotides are TGTGCCAGCAGCAAGCGGGAGGCTAAGCAGTACTTC.

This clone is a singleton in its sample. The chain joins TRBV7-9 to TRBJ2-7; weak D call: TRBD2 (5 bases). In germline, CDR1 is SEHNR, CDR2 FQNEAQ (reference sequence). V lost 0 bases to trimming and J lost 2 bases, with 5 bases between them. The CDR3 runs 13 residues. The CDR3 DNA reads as TGTGCCAGCAGCTTAGCCGGGACCTACGAGCAGTACTTC. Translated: CASSLAGTYEQYF.

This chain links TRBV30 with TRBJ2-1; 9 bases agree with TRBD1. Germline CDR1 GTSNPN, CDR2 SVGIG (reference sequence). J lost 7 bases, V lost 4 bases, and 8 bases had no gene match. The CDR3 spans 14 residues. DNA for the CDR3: TGTGCCTGGATAGGACAGGGGAGGGGGAATGAGCAGTTCTTC. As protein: CAWIGQGRGNEQFF.

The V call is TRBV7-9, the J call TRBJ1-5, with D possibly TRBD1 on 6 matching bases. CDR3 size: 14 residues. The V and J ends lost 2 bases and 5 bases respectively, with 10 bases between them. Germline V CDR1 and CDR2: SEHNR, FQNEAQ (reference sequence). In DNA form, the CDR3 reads TGTGCCAGCAGCTTATTGGGGGCTGATCAGCCCCAGCATTTT. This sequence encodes CASSLLGADQPQHF.

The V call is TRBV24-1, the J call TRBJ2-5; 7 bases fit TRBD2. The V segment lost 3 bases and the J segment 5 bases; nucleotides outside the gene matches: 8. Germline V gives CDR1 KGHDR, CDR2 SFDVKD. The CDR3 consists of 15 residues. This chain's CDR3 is CATSDRASGRETQYF. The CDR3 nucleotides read TGTGCCACCAGTGATCGGGCTAGCGGCAGGGAGACCCAGTACTTC.

The CDR3 bases are TGTGCCATCAGTGAGTCGTTAGTAGCGGGAGCAATGACAGATACGCAGTATTTT. It translates to CAISESLVAGAMTDTQYF. The chain links TRBV10-3 to TRBJ2-3, with TRBD2 matching over 9 bases. Trimming cost V 0 bases and J 3 bases; bases outside gene matches: 10. There are 18 residues in the CDR3. CDR1 ENHRY and CDR2 SYGVKD come from the germline V gene.

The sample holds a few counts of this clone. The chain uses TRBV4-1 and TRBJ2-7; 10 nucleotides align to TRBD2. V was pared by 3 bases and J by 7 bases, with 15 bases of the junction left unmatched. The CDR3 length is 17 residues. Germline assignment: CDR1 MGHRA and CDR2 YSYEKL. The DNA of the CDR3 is TGCGCCAGCAGCCAGATAGAATCTAGCGGGAGCCTTGGGGAGCAGTACTTC. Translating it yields CASSQIESSGSLGEQYF.

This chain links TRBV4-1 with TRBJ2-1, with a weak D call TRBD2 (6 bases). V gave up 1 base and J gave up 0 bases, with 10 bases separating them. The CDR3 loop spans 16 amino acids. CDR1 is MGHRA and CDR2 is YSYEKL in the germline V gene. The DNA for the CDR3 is TGCGCCAGCAGCCAAGTGTCTAGCGTCTCCTACAATGAGCAGTTCTTC. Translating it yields CASSQVSSVSYNEQFF.

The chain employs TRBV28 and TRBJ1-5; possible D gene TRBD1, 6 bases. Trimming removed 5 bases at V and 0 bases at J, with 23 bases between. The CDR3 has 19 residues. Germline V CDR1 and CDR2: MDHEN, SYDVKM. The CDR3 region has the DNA TGTGCCAGCAGTACCAGGCCGGCCTCAGGGACATATAGCAATCAGCCCCAGCATTTT. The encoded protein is CASSTRPASGTYSNQPQHF.

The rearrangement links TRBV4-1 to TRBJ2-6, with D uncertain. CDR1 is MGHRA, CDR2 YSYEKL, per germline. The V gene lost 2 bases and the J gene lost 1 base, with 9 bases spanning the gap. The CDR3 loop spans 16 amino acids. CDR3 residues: CASSQNLGSGANVLTF. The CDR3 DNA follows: TGCGCCAGCAGCCAAAACCTAGGATCTGGGGCCAACGTCCTGACTTTC.

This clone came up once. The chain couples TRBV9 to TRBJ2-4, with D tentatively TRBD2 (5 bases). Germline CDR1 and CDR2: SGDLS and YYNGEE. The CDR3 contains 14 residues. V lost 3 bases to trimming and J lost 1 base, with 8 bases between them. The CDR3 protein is CASSGRDAKNIQYF. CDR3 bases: TGTGCCAGCAGCGGACGGGATGCCAAAAACATTCAGTACTTC.

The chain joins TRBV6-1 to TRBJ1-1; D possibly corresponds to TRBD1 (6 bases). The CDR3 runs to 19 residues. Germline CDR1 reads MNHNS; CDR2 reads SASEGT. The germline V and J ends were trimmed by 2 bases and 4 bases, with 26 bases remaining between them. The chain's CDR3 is CASSEYLGASSLKSTEAFF. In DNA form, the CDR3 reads TGTGCCAGCAGTGAATATTTGGGGGCCTCGAGCCTTAAGAGCACTGAAGCTTTCTTT.

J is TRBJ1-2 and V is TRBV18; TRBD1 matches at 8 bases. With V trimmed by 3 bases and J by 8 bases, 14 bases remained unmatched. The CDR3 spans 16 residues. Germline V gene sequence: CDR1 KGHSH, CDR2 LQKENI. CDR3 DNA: TGTGCCAGCTCACCCGGACAGGGAGTTTCTCTGGACGGCTACACCTTC. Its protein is CASSPGQGVSLDGYTF.